These 14 T cell receptor beta chains came from one sample sequenced in a study of T cells in Graves' hyperthyroidism and ophthalmopathy. Amplification of TCR beta CDR3 regions used RNA as the template. The HTBI set primed first-round TCR CDR3 RT-PCR. Each CDR3 protein gets one entry after TCRdb re-called the multiplex PCR reads with MiXCR. The sample has roughly 740,000 distinct CDR3 sequences; roughly 15% are singletons. Sequenced material: blood. The receptors were gathered from a man aged 18 to 30 with Graves' hyperthyroidism.

This clonotype has just a few counts. J is TRBJ2-5 and V is TRBV12-3 or TRBV12-4; 7 bases line up with TRBD1. This CDR3 spans 14 amino acids. Losses at the gene ends were 6 bases for V and 7 bases for J; bases not matched to a gene: 11. The CDR3 DNA reads as TGTGCCAGCAGCAAAATGGGACAGCGCGGGACCCAGTACTTC. Its protein product is CASSKMGQRGTQYF.

This clonotype was detected only a few times. The chain joins TRBV19 to TRBJ2-3; D not certain. Trimming shortened V by 1 base and J by 0 bases, and 8 bases separated the two germline ends. The CDR3 totals 15 residues. Germline CDR1 and CDR2: LNHDA and SQIVND (reference sequence). CDR3 sequence: CASSIAATSTDTQYF. The CDR3 region has the DNA TGTGCCAGTAGTATAGCTGCTACTAGCACAGATACGCAGTATTTT.

This clonotype came up many times. CDR3 protein: CASSGKTGSGKAFF. The CDR3 nucleotides are TGTGCCAGCAGCGGCAAGACAGGTTCGGGGAAAGCTTTCTTT. This sequence joins TRBV9 and TRBJ1-1, with D possibly being TRBD1 (6 bases). Germline V gene sequence: CDR1 SGDLS, CDR2 YYNGEE. This CDR3 contains 14 residues. The V and J ends lost 3 bases and 9 bases respectively, with 18 bases between them.

The chain joins TRBV29-1 to TRBJ2-1, with TRBD1 identical over 8 bases. The trim removed 5 bases at V and 5 bases at J, leaving 11 bases unmatched. Germline assignment: CDR1 SQVTM and CDR2 ANQGSEA. The CDR3 consists of 15 residues. The DNA of the CDR3 is TGCAGCGTTCAACGGACAGGGCCAAGTAACAATGAGCAGTTCTTC. Amino acids: CSVQRTGPSNNEQFF.

There are a few counts of this clonotype. The CDR3 bases are TGCGCCAGCAAGGGGTACGACGAGCAGTACTTC. This sequence encodes CASKGYDEQYF. The chain recombines TRBV5-1 with TRBJ2-7, with TRBD1 as a possible D gene (5 bases). CDR3 size: 11 residues. Per germline, CDR1 SGHRS and CDR2 YFSETQ. Deletions cut 6 bases from V and 5 bases from J, with 9 bases between. The full variable domain, completed using reference TRBV5-1 and TRBJ2-7, is KAGVTQTPRYLIKTRGQQVTLSCSPISGHRSVSWYQQTPGQGLQFLFEYFSETQRNKGNFPGRFSGRQFSNSRSEMNVSTLELGDSALYLCASKGYDEQYFGPGTRLTVT.

V and J are TRBV12-3 or TRBV12-4 and TRBJ2-3; unclear D gene. This CDR3 contains 14 residues. Trimming stripped 4 bases from V and 3 bases from J, with 11 bases between. This CDR3 reads CASSSPFETDTQYF. The CDR3 DNA reads TGTGCCAGCAGTTCGCCTTTCGAGACAGATACGCAGTATTTT.

For this clonotype: Germline and junction disagree at one end, which may indicate a read error. The chain carries TRBV6-2 or TRBV6-3 and TRBJ2-7; the D is unclear. The germline CDR1 and CDR2 sequences are MNHEY and SVGEGT. The CDR3 runs 13 residues. CDR3 in amino acids: CASSYGSNYGQYF. CDR3 sequence (DNA): TGTGCCAGCAGTTACGGATCTAACTACGGGCAGTACTTC.

This sequence joins TRBV6-5 and TRBJ2-3; 15 nucleotides align to TRBD2. The CDR3 covers 20 residues. Germline V gene sequence: CDR1 MNHEY, CDR2 SVGAGI. The ends lost 2 bases at V and 1 base at J; junction bases unmatched: 10. CDR3 DNA: TGTGCCAGCAGTTACCAACCCGGGACTAGCGGGAGGCTTGGCACAGATACGCAGTATTTT. Protein product: CASSYQPGTSGRLGTDTQYF.

The sample holds a few counts of this clonotype. This chain uses TRBV2 with TRBJ2-3, with a tentative D call TRBD2 (6 bases). V lost 5 bases and J 4 bases, leaving 13 bases between the germline ends. Germline V gene sequence: CDR1 SNHLY, CDR2 FYNNEI. This CDR3 is built from 14 residues. CDR3 protein: CASSRGSRADTQYF. The DNA for the CDR3 is TGTGCCAGCAGTCGGGGGAGTAGGGCAGATACGCAGTATTTT.

This clonotype has just a few counts. The chain joins TRBV5-1 to TRBJ2-1; D unresolved. V lost 4 bases and J lost 5, with 7 bases in between. The CDR3 runs to 12 residues. Germline assignment: CDR1 SGHRS and CDR2 YFSETQ. The CDR3 sequence is CASSRPHNEQFF. The DNA of the CDR3 is TGCGCCAGCAGCCGACCTCACAATGAGCAGTTCTTC.

The J gene is TRBJ2-1, the V gene TRBV13, with a tentative D call TRBD2 (6 bases). The V end lost 3 bases, the J end lost 9 bases, and 15 bases lay between the germline ends. The CDR3 totals 14 residues. Germline loops: CDR1 PRHDT, CDR2 FYEKMQ (reference sequence). This CDR3 is CASSFGGGGAEQFF. The CDR3 coding sequence is TGTGCCAGCAGCTTTGGGGGAGGAGGGGCTGAGCAGTTCTTC.

This clonotype was observed many times. The rearrangement links TRBV6-1 to TRBJ1-2, with a possible D match to TRBD1 (5 bases). From germline, CDR1 is MNHNS and CDR2 SASEGT. V was pared by 6 bases and J by 3 bases, with 17 bases between. The CDR3 runs to 15 residues. The CDR3 sequence: CASRDHYQGDYGYTF. The CDR3 nucleotides are TGTGCCAGCAGGGACCATTACCAGGGTGACTATGGCTACACCTTC.

This clonotype was seen only a few times. This sequence joins TRBV7-9 and TRBJ2-2; D might be TRBD2 (5 bases). CDR3 length: 14 amino acids. The germline V gene has CDR1 SEHNR and CDR2 FQNEAQ (reference sequence). Deletions cut 5 bases from V and 6 bases from J, with 13 bases between. Here the CDR3 DNA reads TGTGCCAGCAGCGCGGGCCCCGGGGCCGGGGAGCTGTTTTTT. Translation gives CASSAGPGAGELFF.

The chain links TRBV6-5 to TRBJ1-3; D is ambiguous. This CDR3 comprises 16 residues. CDR1 and CDR2 from the germline V gene are MNHEY and SVGAGI. Deletions cut 3 bases from V and 0 bases from J, with 12 bases between. As DNA, the CDR3 is TGTGCCAGCAGTTATACGGCCGTTATCTCTGGAAACACCATATATTTT. It codes for CASSYTAVISGNTIYF.